The 31 T cell receptor beta chains given below trace back to one sample, sequenced in a study of T cell changes during pregnancy in multiple sclerosis. Using immunoSEQ multiplex PCR, the repertoire was profiled, and TCRdb retains in-frame clones only, with some absent. Of over 65,000 clones listed, approximately 90% are singletons. The sample here was peripheral blood, taken in the first trimester of pregnancy. The receptors were gathered from a female donor in good health, enrolled as a control in a pregnancy study.

The J gene is TRBJ2-3, the V gene TRBV18, with a possible D match to TRBD1 (5 bases). The CDR3 has 15 residues. Germline V lookup: CDR1 KGHSH, CDR2 LQKENI. V was cut by 0 bases and J by 2 bases, with 9 bases left in between. CDR3 amino acids: CASSPPGQATDTQYF. The CDR3 bases are TGTGCCAGCTCACCACCGGGGCAGGCCACAGATACGCAGTATTTT. The variable domain in full, completed from reference TRBV18 and TRBJ2-3, reads NAGVMQNPRHLVRRRGQEARLRCSPMKGHSHVYWYRQLPEEGLKFMVYLQKENIIDESGMPKERFSAEFPKEGPSILRIQQVVRGDSAAYFCASSPPGQATDTQYFGPGTRLTVL.

This clone was detected once. This sequence joins TRBV18 and TRBJ1-4; D is perhaps TRBD1 (6 bases). Germline CDR1 reads KGHSH; CDR2 reads LQKENI. Trimming stripped 6 bases from V and 4 bases from J, with 9 bases between. The CDR3 loop spans 13 amino acids. CDR3 protein: CASSLDSNEKLFF. CDR3 sequence (DNA): TGTGCCAGCTCTTTGGACAGTAATGAAAAACTGTTTTTT.

The sample holds a few counts of this clone. This CDR3 is CASSLTPGSYEQYF. The CDR3 DNA reads TGTGCCAGCAGCTTGACACCCGGCTCCTACGAGCAGTACTTC. The rearrangement joins TRBV7-3 to TRBJ2-7; D uncertain. The CDR3 runs 14 residues. The germline V gene encodes CDR1 SGHTA and CDR2 FQGTGA. Trimming left V 3 bases short and J 0 bases short, with 9 bases between.

This clone has a handful of counts. The rearrangement links TRBV10-3 to TRBJ1-4; 10 bases agree with TRBD1. This CDR3 comprises 13 residues. The V gene's germline CDR1 is ENHRY and CDR2 SYGVKD. V lost 8 bases and J lost 6; bases outside the gene matches: 3. CDR3 amino acids: CAIGTGEYEKLFF. DNA for the CDR3: TGTGCCATCGGGACAGGGGAGTATGAAAAACTGTTTTTT.

In DNA, the CDR3 is TGTGCCAGCAGCTGGGGGACAGGGGGCAGAAACACCATATATTTT. Amino acid sequence: CASSWGTGGRNTIYF. This chain connects TRBV5-6 to TRBJ1-3, with TRBD1 matching 12 bases. The CDR3 contains 15 residues. Trimming took 3 bases from V and 5 from J; bases not matched to a gene: 3. The V gene's germline CDR1 is SGHDT and CDR2 YYEEEE.

The rearrangement joins TRBV4-1 to TRBJ2-1, with 9 nucleotides matching TRBD1. Germline V gene sequence: CDR1 MGHRA, CDR2 YSYEKL. After removal of 1 base from V and 4 bases from J, the junction contained 2 bases not matched to a gene. The CDR3 is 15 amino acids. CDR3 protein: CASSQVGTGYNEQFF. As DNA, the CDR3 is TGCGCCAGCAGCCAAGTGGGGACAGGGTACAATGAGCAGTTCTTC.

CDR3 DNA: TGTGCCAGCAGCACTATCCGGGACAGGGGTCACCATGAGCAGTTCTTC. Amino acids: CASSTIRDRGHHEQFF. The J gene is TRBJ2-1, the V gene TRBV21-1; TRBD1 is the table's D call and was not checked against the DNA. TRBV21-1 is assigned pseudogene status. The CDR3 length is 16 residues.

The chain links TRBV5-1 to TRBJ2-1; D is ambiguous. With 7 bases removed from V and 7 bases from J, the gap between germline ends came to 9 bases. The CDR3 has 11 residues. The germline V gene has CDR1 SGHRS and CDR2 YFSETQ. In nucleotides, the CDR3 is TGCGCCAGCCAACTCCGGAATGAGCAGTTCTTC. Its protein product is CASQLRNEQFF.

The chain uses TRBV11-2 and TRBJ2-5; 7 positions agree with TRBD2. The CDR3 has 16 amino acids. V lost 0 bases and J lost 5; bases outside the gene matches: 9. In germline, CDR1 is SGHAT, CDR2 FQNNGV. Here the CDR3 reads CASSLDGGLRRETQYF. In DNA, the CDR3 is TGTGCCAGCAGCTTAGATGGGGGACTACGGAGGGAGACCCAGTACTTC.

The rearrangement links TRBV9 to TRBJ2-2; D perhaps matches TRBD1 (5 bases). The V gene's germline CDR1 is SGDLS and CDR2 YYNGEE. The CDR3 covers 14 residues. The ends were cut back, 4 bases at V and 1 base at J, with 8 bases in the middle. CDR3: CASSSTVNTGELFF. The CDR3 region has the DNA TGTGCCAGCAGCTCGACAGTGAACACCGGGGAGCTGTTTTTT.

This clone was seen only once. This sequence joins TRBV7-2 and TRBJ2-5; 9 bases line up with TRBD2. Germline V gene sequence: CDR1 SGHTA, CDR2 FQGNSA. With V trimmed by 3 bases and J by 1 base, 3 bases remained unmatched. This CDR3 comprises 15 residues. The CDR3 DNA reads TGTGCCAGCAGCTTGTCTAGCGGGGTCCAAGAGACCCAGTACTTC. This translates into CASSLSSGVQETQYF.

In this sample, this clone turned up once. V usage is TRBV4-3 and J usage is TRBJ2-3; TRBD2 aligns across 8 bases. After removal of 0 bases from V and 2 bases from J, the junction contained 4 bases not matched to a gene. Germline V gene data show CDR1 as LGHNA and CDR2 as YSLEER. CDR3 length: 16 residues. CDR3 region: CASSQESGGPTDTQYF. The CDR3 DNA follows: TGCGCCAGCAGCCAAGAAAGCGGGGGACCCACAGATACGCAGTATTTT.

This clone was observed a single time. V usage is TRBV6-1 and J usage is TRBJ2-7, with TRBD1 matching over 8 bases. The J segment lost 0 bases and the V segment lost 0 bases, leaving 1 base of the junction unmatched. Germline CDR1 and CDR2: MNHNS and SASEGT. The CDR3 is 15 amino acids. Written as DNA, the CDR3 is TGTGCCAGCAGTGAAGCGGGGACAGGCTCCTACGAGCAGTACTTC. Translated: CASSEAGTGSYEQYF.

The table lists this clone with a few counts. J is TRBJ1-1 and V is TRBV27; TRBD1 might be the D (5 bases). Per germline, CDR1 MNHEY and CDR2 SMNVEV (reference sequence). With 8 bases removed from V and 5 bases from J, the gap between germline ends came to 18 bases. The CDR3 loop spans 14 amino acids. The CDR3 coding sequence is TGTGCCAGCCACCGGGCGGGGGGTGCTACTGAAGCTTTCTTT. This translates into CASHRAGGATEAFF.

The rearrangement links TRBV19 to TRBJ2-2; the D gene is possibly TRBD2 (6 bases). Germline lookup yields CDR1 LNHDA and CDR2 SQIVND (reference sequence). Trimming took off 3 bases at V and 4 bases at J, with 18 bases between the two ends. The CDR3 runs 17 residues. CDR3: CASSMTPREVGTGELFF. Written as DNA, the CDR3 is TGTGCCAGTAGTATGACCCCGAGGGAGGTTGGCACCGGGGAGCTGTTTTTT.

The chain is built from TRBV28 and TRBJ2-7, with TRBD1 identical over 9 bases. The CDR3 totals 15 residues. CDR1 MDHEN and CDR2 SYDVKM come from the germline V gene. V shed 6 bases, J shed 5 bases, and the junction held 11 bases outside the gene matches. For the CDR3, the DNA is TGTGCCAGCAGCCGCGGGGACAGGGATGAACACGAGCAGTACTTC. It translates to CASSRGDRDEHEQYF.

The V call is TRBV27, the J call TRBJ2-3; 7 nucleotides agree with TRBD1. The ends lost 10 bases at V and 3 bases at J; junction bases unmatched: 7. The CDR3 length is 13 residues. CDR1 is MNHEY and CDR2 is SMNVEV in the germline V gene (reference sequence). The CDR3 DNA reads as TGTGCCACCAGACAGGGTGTTACAGATACGCAGTATTTT. It is translated as CATRQGVTDTQYF.

The chain couples TRBV4-1 to TRBJ2-5; 12 nucleotides agree with TRBD2. J was trimmed by 4 bases and V by 1 base; bases with no gene match: 10. CDR1 and CDR2 from the germline V gene are MGHRA and YSYEKL. This CDR3 has 18 residues. The DNA of the CDR3 is TGCGCCAGCAGCCAAGGTTCGTCTAGCGGGGGGGCCGGAGAGACCCAGTACTTC. This sequence encodes CASSQGSSSGGAGETQYF.

The chain has TRBV7-3 and TRBJ2-3; 11 nucleotides agree with TRBD2. Germline V CDR1 and CDR2: SGHTA, FQGTGA. The V gene end was trimmed by 4 bases and the J gene end by 0 bases; junction bases not matched to a gene: 3. This CDR3 is 16 amino acids long. CDR3 sequence (DNA): TGTGCCAGCAGCTCGGGACTAGCGGCTAGCACAGATACGCAGTATTTT. This sequence encodes CASSSGLAASTDTQYF.

The chain has TRBV7-2 and TRBJ2-2, with unresolved D. V gave up 5 bases and J gave up 0 bases, with 16 bases separating them. The CDR3 sequence is 17 residues long. In germline, CDR1 is SGHTA, CDR2 FQGNSA. This CDR3 reads CASSQISEGPNTGELFF. The DNA of the CDR3 is TGTGCCAGCAGCCAAATAAGCGAAGGCCCGAACACCGGGGAGCTGTTTTTT.

This clone has just a few counts. The V gene is TRBV6-1, the J gene TRBJ1-2, with 8 nucleotides matching TRBD1. The length of the CDR3 is 14 residues. The V segment lost 3 bases and the J segment 5 bases; nucleotides outside the gene matches: 5. Per germline, CDR1 MNHNS and CDR2 SASEGT. The CDR3 region has the DNA TGTGCCAGCAGTGAGGGGACAGGACTATATGGCTACACCTTC. This codes for CASSEGTGLYGYTF.

This clone was counted once. This chain links TRBV7-2 with TRBJ1-2, with 9 bases fitting TRBD1. This CDR3 region has 15 residues. With 5 bases clipped from V and 3 bases from J, the junction kept 7 bases outside the gene matches. The germline V gene encodes CDR1 SGHTA and CDR2 FQGNSA. The CDR3 sequence: CASSKRTGGDYGYTF. DNA for the CDR3: TGTGCCAGCAGCAAACGAACAGGGGGCGACTATGGCTACACCTTC.

The table lists this clone with a few counts. This chain connects TRBV6-4 to TRBJ2-1; 12 positions match TRBD2. Germline values: CDR1 MRHNA, CDR2 SNTAGT. V was pared by 3 bases and J by 8 bases, with 8 bases of the junction left unmatched. This CDR3 comprises 16 residues. Written as DNA, the CDR3 is TGTGCCAGCAGTGAATCGACTAGCGGGGGCGGGGATGAGCAGTTCTTC. The encoded protein is CASSESTSGGGDEQFF.

The rearrangement links TRBV18 to TRBJ2-7, with a tentative D call TRBD2 (5 bases). The CDR3 spans 13 residues. V lost 3 bases and J 4 bases, leaving 10 bases between the germline ends. Germline CDR1 reads KGHSH; CDR2 reads LQKENI. CDR3 loop: CASSPTKDYEQYF. The CDR3 DNA follows: TGTGCCAGCTCACCGACTAAAGATTACGAGCAGTACTTC. The entire variable domain, with the rest obtained from reference TRBV18 and TRBJ2-7, is as follows: NAGVMQNPRHLVRRRGQEARLRCSPMKGHSHVYWYRQLPEEGLKFMVYLQKENIIDESGMPKERFSAEFPKEGPSILRIQQVVRGDSAAYFCASSPTKDYEQYFGPGTRLTVT.

The V gene is TRBV4-3, the J gene TRBJ2-7, with D possibly being TRBD1 (6 bases). V lost 1 base and J lost 2, with 15 bases in between. The V gene's germline CDR1 is LGHNA and CDR2 YSLEER. The CDR3 length is 16 residues. In DNA, the CDR3 is TGCGCCAGCAGCCAAGGACAGGCGAGTGCACCCTACGAGCAGTACTTC. It specifies CASSQGQASAPYEQYF.

The rearrangement links TRBV7-2 to TRBJ2-1, with D possibly being TRBD1 (5 bases). The CDR3 has 13 amino acids. Trimming stripped 4 bases from V and 9 bases from J, with 13 bases between. Germline assignment: CDR1 SGHTA and CDR2 FQGNSA. The CDR3 region has the DNA TGTGCCAGCAGCTCAACAGGTTCGGCTGAGCAGTTCTTC. This encodes CASSSTGSAEQFF.

The V gene is TRBV4-1, the J gene TRBJ2-5, with TRBD2 as a possible D gene (5 bases). This CDR3 has 13 residues. Trimming removed 3 bases at V and 5 bases at J, with 10 bases between. The V gene's germline CDR1 is MGHRA and CDR2 YSYEKL. CDR3 amino acids: CASSQATGETQYF. The CDR3 DNA sequence: TGCGCCAGCAGCCAGGCGACGGGGGAGACCCAGTACTTC.

The rearrangement uses TRBV30 and TRBJ1-4, with a possible D match to TRBD1 (6 bases). Trimming pared 4 bases from V and 0 bases from J, leaving 15 bases between. Germline CDR1 and CDR2: GTSNPN and SVGIG (reference sequence). The CDR3 contains 16 residues. This CDR3 reads CAWKGGGGATNEKLFF. In DNA, the CDR3 is TGTGCCTGGAAGGGGGGGGGAGGCGCAACTAATGAAAAACTGTTTTTT.

This clone was detected only once. The chain couples TRBV19 to TRBJ2-6, with 10 positions matching TRBD1. The CDR3 consists of 19 residues. Per germline, CDR1 LNHDA and CDR2 SQIVND (reference sequence). The V and J ends lost 6 bases and 4 bases, in that order; junction bases with no gene match: 15. The chain's CDR3 is CASSRDRGSSDLGANVLTF. The CDR3 DNA reads as TGTGCCAGTAGCCGGGACAGGGGTTCATCTGATTTAGGGGCCAACGTCCTGACTTTC.

The V gene is TRBV4-3, the J gene TRBJ1-2; TRBD1 agrees at 7 bases. CDR1 LGHNA and CDR2 YSLEER come from the germline V gene. This CDR3 region has 15 residues. Trimming took 3 bases from V and 4 from J; bases not matched to a gene: 8. The CDR3 DNA sequence: TGCGCCAGCAGCCAGGGGACAGCTAGCCCCTATGGCTACACCTTC. It codes for CASSQGTASPYGYTF.

J is TRBJ1-2 and V is TRBV4-3, with no clear D. The CDR3 spans 14 residues. Germline V gene sequence: CDR1 LGHNA, CDR2 YSLEER. The V end lost 1 base, the J end lost 8 bases, and 14 bases lay between the germline ends. This CDR3 reads CASSQGREGLGYTF. CDR3 coding DNA: TGCGCCAGCAGCCAAGGGAGGGAAGGTTTGGGCTACACCTTC.